What follows are 21 T cell receptor beta chains derived from one specimen sequenced in a study of T cells after yellow fever vaccination. TCRdb called the 5' RACE reads again in MiXCR, with one record for every CDR3 protein. The sample holds more than 300,000 distinct CDR3 sequences, roughly 7% seen once. This specimen was PBMCs, taken more than 40 days after the first yellow fever vaccination. Receptors originate from a man between 18 and 35 years old who received the YFV17D yellow fever vaccine.

This rearrangement joins TRBV7-6 to TRBJ1-2; possible D gene TRBD1, 5 bases. V lost 4 bases to trimming and J lost 6 bases, with 9 bases between them. CDR1 SGHVS and CDR2 FNYEAQ come from the germline V gene. This CDR3 has 12 amino acids. This CDR3 is CASSSGLHGYTF. The DNA of the CDR3 is TGTGCCAGCAGCTCAGGGCTCCATGGCTACACCTTC.

CDR3: CASSLNGGTGELFF. CDR3 nucleotides: TGTGCCAGCAGCTTAAATGGGGGGACCGGGGAGCTGTTTTTT. The rearrangement joins TRBV11-2 to TRBJ2-2, with a weak D call TRBD2 (6 bases). CDR3 length: 14 residues. The V gene lost 2 bases and the J gene lost 5 bases, with 9 bases spanning the gap. CDR1 SGHAT and CDR2 FQNNGV come from the germline V gene. Based on the CDR3 plus reference TRBV11-2 and TRBJ2-2, the full variable domain is EAGVAQSPRYKIIEKRQSVAFWCNPISGHATLYWYQQILGQGPKLLIQFQNNGVVDDSQLPKDRFSAERLKGVDSTLKIQPAKLEDSAVYLCASSLNGGTGELFFGEGSRLTVL.

This clonotype was counted a few times. The rearrangement joins TRBV7-9 to TRBJ2-7; TRBD2 matches at 7 bases. The CDR3 contains 17 residues. Germline CDR1 and CDR2: SEHNR and FQNEAQ (reference sequence). V was clipped by 5 bases and J by 4 bases; unmatched bases: 17. Here the CDR3 reads CASSPPPRGGWYYEQYV. The CDR3 region has the DNA TGTGCCAGCAGCCCCCCCCCGCGCGGGGGTTGGTATTACGAGCAGTACGTC.

This clonotype was seen a few times. The rearrangement joins TRBV7-2 to TRBJ2-3; D is unresolved. Germline V gene data show CDR1 as SGHTA and CDR2 as FQGNSA. The CDR3 consists of 16 residues. Trimming left V 5 bases short and J 1 base short, with 16 bases between. CDR3 coding DNA: TGTGCCAGCAGCCCACGTGGCGTTGCGGGCACAGATACGCAGTATTTT. Its translation: CASSPRGVAGTDTQYF. The whole variable domain, remainder taken from reference TRBV7-2 and TRBJ2-3, is GAGVSQSPSNKVTEKGKDVELRCDPISGHTALYWYRQSLGQGLEFLIYFQGNSAPDKSGLPSDRFSAERTGGSVSTLTIQRTQQEDSAVYLCASSPRGVAGTDTQYFGPGTRLTVL.

There are a few counts of this clonotype. The genes are TRBV27 and TRBJ2-2; D gene unclear. Trimming pared 3 bases from V and 6 bases from J, leaving 14 bases between. Germline CDR1 MNHEY, CDR2 SMNVEV (reference sequence). The CDR3 spans 15 residues. The CDR3 region is CASSFATGFPGELFF. The CDR3 DNA reads TGTGCCAGCAGTTTCGCGACGGGTTTCCCCGGGGAGCTGTTTTTT.

This clonotype was detected many times. This sequence joins TRBV5-6 and TRBJ2-5; D not certain. The CDR3 runs 13 residues. CDR1 and CDR2 from the germline V gene are SGHDT and YYEEEE. Trimming took off 0 bases at V and 5 bases at J, with 8 bases between the two ends. CDR3 coding DNA: TGTGCCAGCAGCTTGGAATTCGGGGAGACCCAGTACTTC. This sequence encodes CASSLEFGETQYF. The full variable domain, completed using reference TRBV5-6 and TRBJ2-5, is DAGVTQSPTHLIKTRGQQVTLRCSPKSGHDTVSWYQQALGQGPQFIFQYYEEEERQRGNFPDRFSGHQFPNYSSELNVNALLLGDSALYLCASSLEFGETQYFGPGTRLLVL.

This clonotype was seen a handful of times. J is TRBJ1-3 and V is TRBV12-3 or TRBV12-4; 8 bases are shared with TRBD1. There are 19 residues in the CDR3. The junction had 17 bases not matched to a gene; V was cut back by 3 bases and J by 4 bases. CDR3 DNA sequence: TGTGCCAGCAGTTTGCAACCTGGGACAGGCGATGTACAAGGAAACACCATATATTTT. This codes for CASSLQPGTGDVQGNTIYF.

A few counts support this clonotype. The chain combines TRBV12-3 or TRBV12-4 with TRBJ2-5; possibly TRBD2 for D (6 bases). There are 14 residues in the CDR3. The ends were cut back, 5 bases at V and 7 bases at J, with 17 bases in the middle. The CDR3 protein is CASSRDSLGGTQYF. CDR3 DNA: TGTGCCAGCAGTAGGGACTCCCTTGGAGGGACCCAGTACTTC.

In this sample, this clonotype turned up a few times. This chain connects TRBV19 to TRBJ1-1; D unclear. The CDR3 covers 14 residues. Germline V lookup: CDR1 LNHDA, CDR2 SQIVND (reference sequence). V shed 3 bases and J shed 4 bases, with 12 bases lying between them. The DNA for the CDR3 is TGTGCCAGTAGTATGTCCCCAATGGGCACTGAAGCTTTCTTT. Its translation: CASSMSPMGTEAFF.

This rearrangement joins TRBV20-1 to TRBJ1-1, with D perhaps matching TRBD1 (5 bases). The CDR3 covers 12 residues. Germline assignment: CDR1 DFQATT and CDR2 SNEGSKA (reference sequence). The V end was cut by 3 bases, the J end by 5 bases, with 10 bases between. The CDR3 bases are TGCAGTGCTAGTCGGGGCTTGACTGAAGCTTTCTTT. It specifies CSASRGLTEAFF.

This clonotype was picked up a small number of times. V gene TRBV7-3 combines with J gene TRBJ1-1; no definite D call. CDR3 size: 13 residues. The germline CDR1 and CDR2 sequences are SGHTA and FQGTGA. Trimming removed 0 bases at V and 4 bases at J, with 6 bases between. The CDR3 region has the DNA TGTGCCAGCAGCTTAACGCAGTTCACTGAAGCTTTCTTT. Its translation: CASSLTQFTEAFF. The whole variable domain, filled in from reference TRBV7-3 and TRBJ1-1, reads GAGVSQTPSNKVTEKGKYVELRCDPISGHTALYWYRQSLGQGPEFLIYFQGTGAADDSGLPNDRFFAVRPEGSVSTLKIQRTERGDSAVYLCASSLTQFTEAFFGQGTRLTVV.

This sequence joins TRBV20-1 and TRBJ2-3, with D possibly TRBD2 on 7 matching bases. V was shortened by 0 bases and J by 3 bases, with 13 bases between the two germline ends. CDR1 and CDR2 from the germline V gene are DFQATT and SNEGSKA (reference sequence). The CDR3 contains 15 residues. The CDR3 reads CSARERGRPTDTQYF. The CDR3 DNA sequence: TGCAGTGCTAGAGAGCGGGGGCGCCCGACAGATACGCAGTATTTT.

This clonotype was seen many times. This CDR3 is CASSVDHNEKLFF. Written as DNA, the CDR3 is TGTGCCAGCAGCGTAGACCACAATGAAAAACTGTTTTTT. The genes are TRBV9 and TRBJ1-4; D is uncertain. V gave up 0 bases and J gave up 5 bases, with 5 bases separating them. This CDR3 is 13 amino acids long. Germline CDR1 and CDR2: SGDLS and YYNGEE. The full variable domain, its missing parts supplied by reference TRBV9 and TRBJ1-4, is DSGVTQTPKHLITATGQRVTLRCSPRSGDLSVYWYQQSLDQGLQFLIQYYNGEERAKGNILERFSAQQFPDLHSELNLSSLELGDSALYFCASSVDHNEKLFFGSGTQLSVL.

This sequence joins TRBV19 and TRBJ2-7; 9 nucleotides align to TRBD1. Germline loops: CDR1 LNHDA, CDR2 SQIVND (reference sequence). V was clipped by 5 bases and J by 4 bases; unmatched bases: 9. This CDR3 has 15 residues. CDR3 nucleotides: TGTGCCAGTAGTGGAGCCGGGACAGGGATGTACGAGCAGTACTTC. It encodes CASSGAGTGMYEQYF.

This clonotype was seen a handful of times. Here the CDR3 DNA reads TGCAGTGCTAGAATGGGGGACACCTACGAGCAGTACGTC. Protein product: CSARMGDTYEQYV. This chain links TRBV20-1 with TRBJ2-7; D is possibly TRBD1 (6 bases). This CDR3 has 13 residues. Looked up from germline, CDR1 is DFQATT and CDR2 is SNEGSKA (reference sequence). Trimming took 2 bases from V and 2 from J, leaving 10 bases between them.

The rearrangement uses TRBV4-3 and TRBJ2-3; D may be TRBD2 (5 bases). The V end lost 1 base, the J end lost 6 bases, and 11 bases lay between the germline ends. The CDR3 spans 14 residues. Germline V lookup: CDR1 LGHNA, CDR2 YSLEER. CDR3 sequence reads: CASSQASTQDTQYF. DNA of the CDR3: TGCGCCAGCAGCCAAGCTAGCACGCAGGATACGCAGTATTTT.

This clonotype appeared a few times. This rearrangement joins TRBV27 to TRBJ1-1, with 7 bases that match TRBD1. The CDR3 extends over 15 amino acids. Trimming removed 8 bases from V and 3 bases from J; junction bases left unmatched: 12. The germline V gene encodes CDR1 MNHEY and CDR2 SMNVEV (reference sequence). The CDR3 DNA is TGTGCCAGCCAGCGACAGGGCGCGGGGGACACTGAAGCTTTCTTT. Its translation is CASQRQGAGDTEAFF.

This clonotype has only a few counts. DNA of the CDR3: TGTGCCAGCAGCCAAGAGCTGTACTACGAGCAGTACGTC. This translates into CASSQELYYEQYV. The chain employs TRBV4-2 and TRBJ2-7; D is undetermined. CDR1 is LGHNA and CDR2 is YNFKEQ in the germline V gene. V lost 0 bases, J lost 3 bases, and 6 bases lay in between. There are 13 residues in the CDR3.

This chain connects TRBV23-1 to TRBJ2-1, with 9 bases fitting TRBD1. TRBV23-1 is flagged as an ORF with uncertain function. The V and J ends lost 6 bases and 7 bases, in that order; junction bases with no gene match: 7. This CDR3 contains 14 residues. CDR3 sequence reads: CASRRDREVNEQFF. CDR3 sequence (DNA): TGCGCCAGCAGACGGGACAGGGAGGTGAATGAGCAGTTCTTC.

V and J are TRBV20-1 and TRBJ1-4; D unclear. The CDR3 runs to 12 residues. The V end was cut by 3 bases, the J end by 8 bases, with 10 bases between. Germline lookup yields CDR1 DFQATT and CDR2 SNEGSKA (reference sequence). The CDR3 is CSARHSLEKLFF. The CDR3 nucleotides are TGCAGTGCTAGGCACAGCCTGGAAAAACTGTTTTTT.

This clonotype was seen only a few times. DNA of the CDR3: TGCAGTGCTAGCTCTAGCGGGGGGCCCGGCACAGATACGCAGTATTTT. Amino acids: CSASSSGGPGTDTQYF. This rearrangement joins TRBV20-1 to TRBJ2-3; 11 positions match TRBD2. This CDR3 has 16 amino acids. Germline V gene sequence: CDR1 DFQATT, CDR2 SNEGSKA (reference sequence). The V gene end was trimmed by 3 bases and the J gene end by 1 base; junction bases not matched to a gene: 6.